This TCR beta chain was documented in a study of blood T cell repertoires in COVID-19. Study as a whole: PBMCs, B-cell-depleted T cells, or T cells provided the cDNA or gDNA that made up the material.

Germline V CDR1 and CDR2: SGHRS, YFSETQ. V lost 4 bases, J lost 0 bases, and 10 bases lay in between. The CDR3 consists of 14 residues. Authors' processing steps: Estimation of nucleated cell counts relied on the amplification of reference gene primers. Produced via immunoSEQ multiplex PCR; TCRdb's table is partial and in-frame only. V and J calls and clone size are copied from that table; D and trimming were computed from the DNA. The table shows about 58,000 clones, with around nine tenths occurring only once. This clone was seen only once. Sequenced input: peripheral blood. The chain carries TRBV5-1 and TRBJ1-2; D is possibly TRBD1 (6 bases). This TCR was recovered from a woman aged 55-69 years with active COVID-19. The CDR3 DNA reads as TGCGCCAGCAGCACTGGACAGTCTAACTATGGCTACACCTTC. It encodes CASSTGQSNYGYTF.